This paragraph covers one T cell receptor beta chain sequence. The sample is drawn from a study of cytomegalovirus exposure and HLA in healthy donors. The ends lost 4 bases at V and 1 base at J; junction bases unmatched: 8. Germline CDR1 is SEHNR and CDR2 is FQNEAQ (reference sequence). This CDR3 has 17 residues. Amplification used 60 Vbeta primers and 13 Jbeta primers. TCRdb's copy holds only in-frame clones and misses some; the assay was immunoSEQ multiplex PCR. This sample carries about 200,000 clones, roughly 84% of them seen once, and the ten largest clones take about 1.7%. This chain uses TRBV7-9 with TRBJ2-5; 11 positions agree with TRBD2. Sequenced material: PBMCs. The TCR was taken from a man in his fifties or sixties in good health and CMV-seronegative. CDR3 sequence reads: CASSSRLGLAAQETQYF. The CDR3 DNA is TGTGCCAGCAGCTCACGCCTGGGACTAGCGGCCCAAGAGACCCAGTACTTC.